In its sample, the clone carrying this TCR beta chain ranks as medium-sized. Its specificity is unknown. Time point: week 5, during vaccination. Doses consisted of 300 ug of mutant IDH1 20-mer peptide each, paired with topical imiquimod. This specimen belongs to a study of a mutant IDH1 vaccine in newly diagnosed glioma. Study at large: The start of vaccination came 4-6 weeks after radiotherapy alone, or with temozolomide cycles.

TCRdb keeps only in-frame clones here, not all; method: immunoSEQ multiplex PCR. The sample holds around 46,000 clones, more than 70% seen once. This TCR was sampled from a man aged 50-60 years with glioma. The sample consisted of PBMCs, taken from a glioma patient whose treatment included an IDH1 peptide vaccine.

CDR3: CASRAGSSMGNTEAFF. CDR3 DNA sequence: TGTGCCAGCAGAGCTGGTAGCTCGATGGGAAACACTGAAGCTTTCTTT. V is TRBV7-9 and J is TRBJ1-1; D uncertain. V was pared by 6 bases and J by 2 bases, with 19 bases between. The CDR3 totals 16 residues. CDR1 is SEHNR, CDR2 FQNEAQ, per germline (reference sequence).